The clone carrying this T cell receptor (beta chain) has a single count. Its antigen is unknown. TCRdb's table, derived via immunoSEQ multiplex PCR, lists solely in-frame clones and lacks some. In the table there are some 92,000 clones, more than 90% of which are singletons. This entry comes from a study of graft-versus-host responses after intestinal transplantation. Across the study: Every recipient underwent anti-thymocyte globulin induction, then tacrolimus and steroids for three to four years.

This CDR3 is built from 15 residues. Germline V gene data show CDR1 as LNHDA and CDR2 as SQIVND (reference sequence). Trimming removed 0 bases at V and 4 bases at J, with 10 bases between. Here the sequenced sample was unstimulated CD4+ T cells sorted from spleen or lymph node cells, taken before intestinal transplant. This sequence originates from a human donor who received an intestinal transplant. The chain recombines TRBV19 with TRBJ1-5, with D perhaps TRBD1 (5 bases). CDR3: CASSIELPGNQPQHF. For the CDR3, the DNA is TGTGCCAGTAGTATAGAGTTACCAGGGAATCAGCCCCAGCATTTT.